The 3 T cell receptor beta chains reported below all come from one sample, sequenced in a study of blood T cells in healthy people across ages. PCR was performed a second time for about 7 to 11 cycles using a sample-barcoded 5' primer and a J-beta primer mix. MiXCR, run by TCRdb on the 5' RACE reads, gives a single entry per CDR3 protein. The sample holds over 1,200,000 distinct CDR3 sequences; roughly 59% are singletons and the top ten take over 6.5%. The sample taken for sequencing was blood. Receptor source: a young man in good health.

The J gene is TRBJ2-1, the V gene TRBV7-6; 7 positions match TRBD2. This CDR3 is 16 amino acids long. J was trimmed by 6 bases and V by 1 base; bases with no gene match: 9. CDR1 is SGHVS, CDR2 FNYEAQ, per germline. CDR3 in DNA: TGTGCCAGCAGCTTAGAGTCGTCGGGAGGAGTCAATGAGCAGTTCTTC. Translated, it gives CASSLESSGGVNEQFF.

Written as DNA, the CDR3 is TGCGCCAGCAGCCAAAAGGCGTCGGGGTATAACTATGGCTACACCTTC. Amino acids: CASSQKASGYNYGYTF. This sequence joins TRBV4-1 and TRBJ1-2; D uncertain. Trimming removed 2 bases at V and 1 base at J, with 14 bases between. This CDR3 is 16 amino acids long. CDR1 and CDR2 from the germline V gene are MGHRA and YSYEKL.

V and J are TRBV28 and TRBJ2-7; D is ambiguous. The DNA matches TRBJ2-5 better at its end, which makes the J call doubtful. Germline lookup yields CDR1 MDHEN and CDR2 SYDVKM. The CDR3 extends over 15 amino acids. The CDR3 DNA reads TGTGCCAGCAGTCTATTCGCGGAATTAAGCGAGACCCAGTACTTC. Its translation is CASSLFAELSETQYF.